Each of the 3 T cell receptor beta chains below was sequenced from the same sample in a study of T cells in tuberculosis. Described time point: new active TB diagnosis, blood taken before or within 7 days of starting treatment. Produced via immunoSEQ multiplex PCR; TCRdb's table is partial and in-frame only. The sample yields under 35,000 clones, roughly 94% seen once. Sequenced here: PBMCs, sampled at tuberculosis diagnosis. These receptors all stem from an adult with tuberculosis. Some clones in this sample may be carry-over from other donors' samples.

The chain joins TRBV10-3 to TRBJ1-1; 9 bases agree with TRBD1. Per germline, CDR1 ENHRY and CDR2 SYGVKD. V was pared by 6 bases and J by 0 bases, with 8 bases of the junction left unmatched. The CDR3 has 16 residues. The DNA for the CDR3 is TGTGCCATCAGCGGACGGACAGGGGCCATGAACACTGAAGCTTTCTTT. This encodes CAISGRTGAMNTEAFF.

The rearrangement links TRBV19 to TRBJ2-7; 8 bases are shared with TRBD1. This CDR3 region has 15 residues. Looked up from germline, CDR1 is LNHDA and CDR2 is SQIVND (reference sequence). Germline trimming cut 3 bases from V and 2 bases from J; bases unmatched to any gene: 6. Here the CDR3 reads CASSIGTGIPYEQYF. The CDR3 DNA sequence: TGTGCCAGTAGTATTGGGACAGGAATTCCCTACGAGCAGTACTTC. Complete variable domain (other parts from reference TRBV19 and TRBJ2-7): DGGITQSPKYLFRKEGQNVTLSCEQNLNHDAMYWYRQDPGQGLRLIYYSQIVNDFQKGDIAEGYSVSREKKESFPLTVTSAQKNPTAFYLCASSIGTGIPYEQYFGPGTRLTVT.

This chain joins TRBV11-2 and TRBJ2-7, with a weak D call TRBD1 (5 bases). V lost 1 base to trimming and J lost 2 bases, with 12 bases between them. The germline V gene has CDR1 SGHAT and CDR2 FQNNGV. The CDR3 runs 15 residues. CDR3 region: CASSLGRTQTYEQYF. The CDR3 coding sequence is TGTGCCAGCAGCTTAGGCCGGACACAGACCTACGAGCAGTACTTC.